This T cell receptor beta chain appears in the sequencing data of a study of cytomegalovirus exposure and HLA in healthy donors. Study-level findings and limits: Roughly uniform depth of sequencing across donors was assumed in presence/absence analyses. There were a few CMV-associated chains whose specificity for CMV antigens was confirmed in vitro. Segments of the TCR beta V type were, in most cases, productive about 87% or about 30% of the time in an earlier analysis.

In the PCR, 60 Vbeta and 13 Jbeta primers were used. The repertoire was sequenced with immunoSEQ multiplex PCR; TCRdb's copy has only in-frame clones and lacks some. The repertoire holds some 95,000 clones, with less than 75% as singletons. Concerning this clone: Its target is not known.

This CDR3 region has 15 residues. CDR1 LNHNV and CDR2 YYDKDF come from the germline V gene (reference sequence). V was clipped by 1 base and J by 0 bases, with 10 bases between them. It was healthy bone marrow donors who served as donors. The clonotype was recovered from a young man in good health and CMV-seronegative. This chain links TRBV15 with TRBJ2-7, with no clear D. The sample was PBMCs. This chain's CDR3 is CATSRVGEISYEQYF. The CDR3 DNA reads TGTGCCACCAGCAGAGTCGGTGAGATCTCCTACGAGCAGTACTTC. Supplemented by reference TRBV15 and TRBJ2-7, the full variable domain reads DAMVIQNPRYQVTQFGKPVTLSCSQTLNHNVMYWYQQKSSQAPKLLFHYYDKDFNNEADTPDNFQSRRPNTSFCFLDIRSPGLGDTAMYLCATSRVGEISYEQYFGPGTRLTVT.